This T cell receptor beta chain was sequenced for a study of STAT5B mutations in CD4+ large granular lymphocyte leukemia. Turning to the study itself: Among healthy donors, a particular HLA allele went with more CDR3 'QG' motifs.

A note on this clone: As yet, its antigen is unknown.

The CDR3 covers 17 residues. The germline V gene encodes CDR1 SNHLY and CDR2 FYNNEI. Trimming removed 8 bases from V and 0 bases from J; junction bases left unmatched: 11. Study outcomes and limitations: 8/27 top patient clones versus 2/35 control clones were TRBV06-family. Without HLA matching, higher CD4+ than CD8+ T-LGLL clonality could reflect small sample size.

Profiling relied on immunoSEQ multiplex PCR, and the TCRdb table lists in-frame clones only, not all of them. The sample carries some 40,000 clones, about 86% recorded once. Sequencing was done on a sample of CD4+ T cells from blood buffy coats. The chain uses TRBV2 and TRBJ2-1; TRBD2 agrees at 9 bases. This receptor was identified in a human donor in good health. Here the CDR3 reads CASSASGTLSSYNEQFF. The CDR3 DNA follows: TGTGCCAGCTCGGCTAGCGGGACTTTAAGCTCCTACAATGAGCAGTTCTTC.